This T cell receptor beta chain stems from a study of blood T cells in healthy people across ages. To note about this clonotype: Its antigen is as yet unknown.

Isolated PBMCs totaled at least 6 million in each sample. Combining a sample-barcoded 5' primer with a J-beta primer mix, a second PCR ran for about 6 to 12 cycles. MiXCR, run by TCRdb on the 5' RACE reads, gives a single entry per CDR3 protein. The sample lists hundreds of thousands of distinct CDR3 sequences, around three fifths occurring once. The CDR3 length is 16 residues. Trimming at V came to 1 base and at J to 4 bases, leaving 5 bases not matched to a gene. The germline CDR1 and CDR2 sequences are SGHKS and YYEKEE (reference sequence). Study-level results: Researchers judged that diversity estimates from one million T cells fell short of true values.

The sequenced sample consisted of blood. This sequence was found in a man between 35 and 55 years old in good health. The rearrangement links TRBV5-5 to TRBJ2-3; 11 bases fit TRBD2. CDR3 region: CASSLTSGRSADTQYF. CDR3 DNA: TGTGCCAGCAGCTTGACTAGCGGGAGATCGGCAGATACGCAGTATTTT.